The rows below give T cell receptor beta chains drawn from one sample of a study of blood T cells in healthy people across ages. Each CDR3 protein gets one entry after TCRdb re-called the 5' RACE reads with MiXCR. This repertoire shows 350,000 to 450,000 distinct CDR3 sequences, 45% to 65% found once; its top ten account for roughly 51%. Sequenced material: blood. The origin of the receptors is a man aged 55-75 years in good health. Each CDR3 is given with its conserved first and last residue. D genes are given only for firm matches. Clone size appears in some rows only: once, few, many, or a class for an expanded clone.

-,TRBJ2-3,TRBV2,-,TGTGCCAGCAGTGAACAGGCCCTGGGAACAGATACGCAGTATTTT,CASSEQALGTDTQYF
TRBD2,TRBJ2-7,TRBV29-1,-,TGCAGCGTTGAAACTAGCGGGATGCGCGGCGAGCAGTACTTC,CSVETSGMRGEQYF
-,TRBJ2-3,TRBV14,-,TGTGCCAGCAGCCCCCAAGTATATACGCAGTATTTT,CASSPQVYTQYF
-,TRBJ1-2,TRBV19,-,TGTGCCAGTAGTATGAATGACAGGCCCCTCTATGGCTACACCTTC,CASSMNDRPLYGYTF
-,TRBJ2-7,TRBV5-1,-,TGCGCCAGCAGCTCGTCACCAGGCGTCTCCTACGAGCAGTACTTC,CASSSSPGVSYEQYF
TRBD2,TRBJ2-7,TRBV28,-,TGTGCCAGCCTTCCCGGGACTAGCGTAGACAATGAGCAGTACTTC,CASLPGTSVDNEQYF
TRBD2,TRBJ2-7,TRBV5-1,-,TGCGCCAGCAGCTTAATAGCGGGAGGGTCCAACGAGCAGTACTTC,CASSLIAGGSNEQYF
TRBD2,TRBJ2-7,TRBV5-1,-,TGCGCCAGCGGCCTAGCGGGGGGAGAGCAGTACTTC,CASGLAGGEQYF
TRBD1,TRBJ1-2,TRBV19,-,TGTGCCAGTAGTATCCGCGGACAGGGGGCCCAGTATGGCTACACCTTC,CASSIRGQGAQYGYTF
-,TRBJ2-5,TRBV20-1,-,TGCAGCGCTAGAGATGTGTCGGAGGAGACCCAGTACTTC,CSARDVSEETQYF
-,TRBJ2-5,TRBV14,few,TGTGCCAGCAGCGCAGACCGGACTCAGCAGGGGACCCAGTACTTC,CASSADRTQQGTQYF
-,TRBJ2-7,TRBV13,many,TGTGCCAGCAGCTTAGGGCCGAACTACGAGCAGTACTTC,CASSLGPNYEQYF
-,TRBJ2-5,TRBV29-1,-,TGCAGCGCACAACCACTCCCAGGGGACCAAGAGACCCAGTACTTC,CSAQPLPGDQETQYF
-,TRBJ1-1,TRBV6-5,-,TGTGCCACCAGGGCATACGGGCAGGGGAACACTGAAGCTTTCTTT,CATRAYGQGNTEAFF
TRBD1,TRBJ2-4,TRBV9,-,TGTGCCAGCAGCGCCGGACAGGGGCTAGCCAAAAACATTCAGTACTTC,CASSAGQGLAKNIQYF
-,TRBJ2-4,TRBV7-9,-,TGTGCCAGCAGATCCGGGGTTGGGGGAAACATTCAGTACTTC,CASRSGVGGNIQYF
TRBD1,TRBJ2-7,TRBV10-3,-,TGTGCCGTAAACATTGGGACAGGGGTTAGCCACGAGCAGTACTTC,CAVNIGTGVSHEQYF
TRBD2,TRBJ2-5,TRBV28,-,TGTGCCAGCAGTTCGACTAGCGGCCAAGAGACCCAGTACTTC,CASSSTSGQETQYF
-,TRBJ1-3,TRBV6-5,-,TGTGCCAGCAGTTACTCGCGACCGACCTCTGGAAACACCATATATTTT,CASSYSRPTSGNTIYF
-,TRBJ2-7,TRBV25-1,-,TGTGCCAGCAGTGAACGAGGGGCCCGATACGAGCAGTACTTC,CASSERGARYEQYF
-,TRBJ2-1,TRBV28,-,TGTGCCACCCAGCGGGCCTCCTACAATGAGCAGTTCTTC,CATQRASYNEQFF
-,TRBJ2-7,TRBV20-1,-,TGCAGTGCAACTGATAGCGGCTCCGACTACGAGCAGTACTTC,CSATDSGSDYEQYF
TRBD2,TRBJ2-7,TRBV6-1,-,TGTGCCACCCGACGAGGGGCTAGCGGGAGTGGTGGCTACGAGCAGTACTTC,CATRRGASGSGGYEQYF
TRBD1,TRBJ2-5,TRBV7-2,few,TGTGCCAGCAGACGGACCCCGGGACAGCTACAAGAGACCCAGTACTTC,CASRRTPGQLQETQYF
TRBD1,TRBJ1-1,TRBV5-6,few,TGTGCCAGCAGCAGGGGACAGTTGATGAACACTGAAGCTTTCTTT,CASSRGQLMNTEAFF
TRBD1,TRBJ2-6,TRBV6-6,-,TGTGCCAGCAGTTACTGGACAGGGCTCTCTGGGGCCAACGTCCTGACTTTC,CASSYWTGLSGANVLTF
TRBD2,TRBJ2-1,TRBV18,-,TGTGCCAGCTCACCGCGGACTAGCGGGGGGGGCAATGAGCAGTTCTTC,CASSPRTSGGGNEQFF
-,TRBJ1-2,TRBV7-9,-,TGTGCCAGCAGCTTCGGCCTGGCGGAATACTATGGCTACACCTTC,CASSFGLAEYYGYTF
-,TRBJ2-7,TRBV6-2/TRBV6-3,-,TGTGCCAGCGGACAACTGAGGGACGAGCAGTACTTC,CASGQLRDEQYF
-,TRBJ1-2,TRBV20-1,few,TGCAGTGCTAGAGATTGGCAGGAGATCGGTGGCTACACCTTC,CSARDWQEIGGYTF
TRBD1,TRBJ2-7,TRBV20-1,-,TGCAGTGTCAGACGGGACAGCAATACCTACGAGCAGTACTTC,CSVRRDSNTYEQYF
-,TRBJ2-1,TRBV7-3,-,TGTGCCAGCAGCTTAACTGTCTCGAGCTCCTACAATGAGCAGTTCTTC,CASSLTVSSSYNEQFF
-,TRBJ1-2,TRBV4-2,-,TGTGCCAGCAGCCAAGGTGCCCAGGAGAGCGGATATGGCTACACCTTC,CASSQGAQESGYGYTF
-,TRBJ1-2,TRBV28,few,TGTGCCAGCAGGACCGGGACCTGGGGCTACACCTTC,CASRTGTWGYTF
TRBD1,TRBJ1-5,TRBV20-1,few,TGCAGTGCTAGAGGCCTGACAGGGGTGAATCAGCCCCAGCATTTT,CSARGLTGVNQPQHF
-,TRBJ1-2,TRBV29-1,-,TGCAGCGTTGCAAGACCTGGCTCGTATGGCTACACCTTC,CSVARPGSYGYTF
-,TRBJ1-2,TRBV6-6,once,TGTGCCAGCACCTTCGCGGGCGTCGATGGCTACACCTTC,CASTFAGVDGYTF
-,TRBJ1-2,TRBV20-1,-,TGCAGTGCTATTATTGGGGGGTTTGGCTATGGCTACACCTTC,CSAIIGGFGYGYTF
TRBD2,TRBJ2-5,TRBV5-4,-,TGTGCCAGCAGCTTGGCACTAGCGGGAGTCGGTGAGACCCAGTACTTC,CASSLALAGVGETQYF
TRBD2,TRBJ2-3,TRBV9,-,TGTGCCAGCAGCGTAGGAGCGGGAGGGTTCGATACGCAGTATTTT,CASSVGAGGFDTQYF
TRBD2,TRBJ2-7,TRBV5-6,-,TGTGCCAGCAGCTCCGGGACTAGCGGGAGGGCCAGGCTCTACTACGAGCAGTACTTC,CASSSGTSGRARLYYEQYF
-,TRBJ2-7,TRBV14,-,TGTGCCAGCAGACAGACCAGCGACCCCTACGAGCAGTACTTC,CASRQTSDPYEQYF
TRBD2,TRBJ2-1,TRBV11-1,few,TGTGCCAGCAGCCTTAGGACTAGCGGCTACAATGAGCAGTTCTTC,CASSLRTSGYNEQFF
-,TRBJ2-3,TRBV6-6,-,TGTGCCAGCAGCCCCTGGGGGGGCACAGATACGCAGTATTTT,CASSPWGGTDTQYF
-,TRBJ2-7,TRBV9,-,TGTGCCAGCAGCACCGGACAGACCACCTACGAGCAGTACTTC,CASSTGQTTYEQYF
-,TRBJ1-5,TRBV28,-,TGTGCCAGCAGTCCCTTTCGGAGCTCAGGGAGGGAAACCAAAAGCAATCAGCCCCAGCATTTT,CASSPFRSSGRETKSNQPQHF
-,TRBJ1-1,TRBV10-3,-,TGTGCCATCAGTGCGCGGGGGATGAACACTGAAGCTTTCTTT,CAISARGMNTEAFF
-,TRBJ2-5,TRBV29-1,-,TGCAGCGTCCCGCTCCCGACAGACCAAGAGACCCAGTACTTC,CSVPLPTDQETQYF
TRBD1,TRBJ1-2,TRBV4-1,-,TGCGCCAGCAGCCAAGGACAGGGGGAGAACTATGGCTACACCTTC,CASSQGQGENYGYTF
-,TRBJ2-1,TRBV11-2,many,TGTGCCAGCAGCTTAGGCCGTGCAGGGAGGCAGTTCTTC,CASSLGRAGRQFF
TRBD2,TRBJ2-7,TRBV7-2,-,TGTGCCAGCAGCTCTAGCGGGAGTCCCTCCTACGAGCAGTACTTC,CASSSSGSPSYEQYF
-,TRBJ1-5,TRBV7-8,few,TGTGCCAGCAGCTTAGCCAGGACAGTTAGCAATCAGCCCCAGCATTTT,CASSLARTVSNQPQHF
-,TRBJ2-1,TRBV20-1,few,TGCAGTGCTAGAGACCCCCGTCCCGATGAGCAGTTCTTC,CSARDPRPDEQFF
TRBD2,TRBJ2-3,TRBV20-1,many,TGCAGTGCCCCAAGGGCGGCTAGCGGGGTAGATACGCAGTATTTT,CSAPRAASGVDTQYF
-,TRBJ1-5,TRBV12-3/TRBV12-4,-,TGTGCCAGCAGTCCAGGGAGGGGTTATAGCAATCAGCCCCAGCATTTT,CASSPGRGYSNQPQHF
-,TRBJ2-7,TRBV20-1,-,TGCAGTGCTCCCCGGGGTAGCGGTCCGTACGAGCAGTACTTC,CSAPRGSGPYEQYF
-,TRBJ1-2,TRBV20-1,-,TGCAGTGCTACCGGGGCGGGGATATTAAGTTTGGGTGGCTACACCTTC,CSATGAGILSLGGYTF
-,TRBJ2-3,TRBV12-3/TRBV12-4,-,TGTGCCAGCACCCCCCGGGGAGATACGCAGTATTTT,CASTPRGDTQYF
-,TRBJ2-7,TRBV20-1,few,TGCAGTGCGCGCCAGGTGGGCAGGTCAACCTACGAGCAGTACTTC,CSARQVGRSTYEQYF